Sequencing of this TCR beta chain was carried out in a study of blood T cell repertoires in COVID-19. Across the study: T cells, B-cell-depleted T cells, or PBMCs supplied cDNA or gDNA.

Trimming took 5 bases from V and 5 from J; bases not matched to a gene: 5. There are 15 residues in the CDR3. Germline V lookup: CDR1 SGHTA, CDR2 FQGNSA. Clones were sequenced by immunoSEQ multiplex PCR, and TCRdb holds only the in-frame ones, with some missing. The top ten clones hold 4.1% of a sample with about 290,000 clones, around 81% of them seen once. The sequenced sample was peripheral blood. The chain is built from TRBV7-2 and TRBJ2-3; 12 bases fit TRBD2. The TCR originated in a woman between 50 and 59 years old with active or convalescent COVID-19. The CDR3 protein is CASSLSGLAGDTQYF. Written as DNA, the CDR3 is TGTGCCAGCAGCCTCTCGGGACTAGCGGGAGATACGCAGTATTTT. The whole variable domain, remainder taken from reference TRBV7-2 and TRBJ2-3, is GAGVSQSPSNKVTEKGKDVELRCDPISGHTALYWYRQSLGQGLEFLIYFQGNSAPDKSGLPSDRFSAERTGGSVSTLTIQRTQQEDSAVYLCASSLSGLAGDTQYFGPGTRLTVL.